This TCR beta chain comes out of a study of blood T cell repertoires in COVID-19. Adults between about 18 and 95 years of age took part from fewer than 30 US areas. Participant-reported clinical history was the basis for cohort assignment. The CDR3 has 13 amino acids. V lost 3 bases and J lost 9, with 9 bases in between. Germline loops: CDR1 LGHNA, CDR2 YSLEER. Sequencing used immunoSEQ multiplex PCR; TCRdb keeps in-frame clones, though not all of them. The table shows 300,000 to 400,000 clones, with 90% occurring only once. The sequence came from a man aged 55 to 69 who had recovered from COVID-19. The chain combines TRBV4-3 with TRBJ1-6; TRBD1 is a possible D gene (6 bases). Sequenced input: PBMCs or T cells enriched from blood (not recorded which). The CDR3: CASSQDSGSPLHF. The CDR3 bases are TGCGCCAGCAGCCAGGACAGTGGTTCACCCCTCCACTTT.